This TCR beta chain originates from a study of T-cell memory formation after mild COVID-19. Across the study: Largely, the TCR clusters proved donor specific.

The CDR3 totals 15 residues. Trimming left V 1 base short and J 2 bases short, with 10 bases between. Germline V gives CDR1 SGHVS, CDR2 FNYEAQ. TCRdb redid the calling of the 5' RACE reads with MiXCR, one entry per CDR3 protein. The sample yields approximately 270,000 distinct CDR3 sequences, 15% to 20% seen once. Concerning this clonotype: Its antigen is not identified.

Findings of the study overall: Proof of SARS-CoV-2 specificity was absent for the second-wave clones that crested on day 37. Of the contracting clones, CD4+ ones lay mainly in CM and EM, and CD8+ ones in EMRA. Cross-reactive memory seemingly joined, as some responding clones were found in pre-infection memory.

The sample consisted of PBMCs or a T cell subset sorted from them (not recorded which). This chain connects TRBV7-6 to TRBJ2-3; D is perhaps TRBD1 or TRBD2 (5 bases each). The sequence came from a man between 18 and 35 years old who had mild COVID-19 (a few samples of this study predate the infection). Cell type and time point are not known. The CDR3 DNA reads TGTGCCAGCAGCTTAGTAGGGACCCCCACAGATACGCAGTATTTT. It encodes CASSLVGTPTDTQYF.